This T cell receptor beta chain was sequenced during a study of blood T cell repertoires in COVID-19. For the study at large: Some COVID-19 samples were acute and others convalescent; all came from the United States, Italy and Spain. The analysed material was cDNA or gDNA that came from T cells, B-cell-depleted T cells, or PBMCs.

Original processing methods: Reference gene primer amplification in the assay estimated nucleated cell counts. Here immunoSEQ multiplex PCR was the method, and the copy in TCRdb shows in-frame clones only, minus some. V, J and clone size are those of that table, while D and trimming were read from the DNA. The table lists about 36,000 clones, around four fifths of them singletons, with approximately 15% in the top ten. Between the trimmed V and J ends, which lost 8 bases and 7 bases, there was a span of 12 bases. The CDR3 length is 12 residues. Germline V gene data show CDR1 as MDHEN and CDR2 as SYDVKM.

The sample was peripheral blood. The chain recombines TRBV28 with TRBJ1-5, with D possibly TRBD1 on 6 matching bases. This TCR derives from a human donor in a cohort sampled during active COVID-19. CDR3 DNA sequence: TGTGCCAGCCAGGGGTCATTGCAGCCCCAGCATTTT. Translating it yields CASQGSLQPQHF.